Listed below are T cell receptor beta chains from one sample, sequenced in a study of shared clonotypes between healthy human individuals. Profiled with immunoSEQ multiplex PCR; TCRdb holds only in-frame clones, not every one. Of some 2,500,000 clones detected, roughly 93% appear once; the ten largest clones hold roughly 0.36%. What was sequenced was naive CD4+ T cells from PBMCs. Source of these receptors: a man between 18 and 35 years old in good health. Some clones in this sample may be carry-over from other donors' samples. CDR3s include the opening cysteine and the closing phenylalanine or tryptophan. The D gene is left open where the match is weak. Size is stated for part of the rows, as once, few or many counts, or as a class when the clone is expanded.

>TRBD2|.|TRBV6-5|TRBJ2-1
TGTGCCAGCATTTCCTTGGCGGGAGGGAGGTTCTTC
CASISLAGGRFF
>.|.|TRBV2|TRBJ2-3
TGTGCCAGCAGTGAAAGGCGCCGCACAGATACGCAGTATTTT
CASSERRRTDTQYF
>TRBD2|once|TRBV5-1|TRBJ2-1
TGCGCCAGCAGCCGGGAAGGGACTAGCGGTAATGAGCAGTTCTTC
CASSREGTSGNEQFF
>TRBD1|.|TRBV28|TRBJ1-5
TGTGCCAGCAGTTTAGCCGGACAGGGGGCGCCGGGCCAGCATTTT
CASSLAGQGAPGQHF
>.|.|TRBV28|TRBJ1-2
TGTGCCAGCAGTTACAGGGTGTCCAACTATGGCTACACCTTC
CASSYRVSNYGYTF
>TRBD2|.|TRBV29-1|TRBJ2-5
TGCAGCGTTGCCCTAGCGGGGGCGGAGACCCAGTACTTC
CSVALAGAETQYF
>.|.|TRBV5-1|TRBJ2-7
TGCGCCAGCAGCTTGGCCGGGGGCACCAACGAGCAGTACTTC
CASSLAGGTNEQYF
>TRBD2|.|TRBV19|TRBJ2-7
TGTGCCAGTAGGGACCGGACTAGCAATCTCCACGAGCAGTACTTC
CASRDRTSNLHEQYF
>.|.|TRBV7-2|TRBJ1-1
TGTGCCACTGCGGGGCGGGCCCTGAACACTGAAGCTTTCTTT
CATAGRALNTEAFF
>.|.|TRBV28|TRBJ2-7
TGTGCCAGCAGTAATTACCAGACAGCCTCCTACGAGCAGTACTTC
CASSNYQTASYEQYF
>.|.|TRBV10-3|TRBJ1-1
TGTGCCATCAATCCGGGAGCCCAGCGTGAAGCTTTCTTT
CAINPGAQREAFF
>TRBD1|.|TRBV10-3|TRBJ2-7
TGTGCCATCATCAGGGGACAGACTCACTACGAGCAGTACTTC
CAIIRGQTHYEQYF
>.|.|TRBV29-1|TRBJ2-7
TGCAGCGTTCGGGCCCCATTCCGGGGCACGCAGTACTTC
CSVRAPFRGTQYF
>.|.|TRBV6-6|TRBJ1-4
TGTGCCAGCATCAAAACGAGTGTCGAGGGTGAAAAACTGTTTTTT
CASIKTSVEGEKLFF
>TRBD1|.|TRBV5-1|TRBJ2-4
TGCGCCAGCAGCTTGGCCCCCCCTGGACAGGGCGACACTCAGTACTTC
CASSLAPPGQGDTQYF
>.|.|TRBV14|TRBJ2-1
TGTGCCAGCAGCCAGCGGGACATAATCAATGAGCAGTTCTTC
CASSQRDIINEQFF
>.|few|TRBV30|TRBJ1-3
TGTGCCTGGAGTGTCTCCTCTGGAAACACCATATATTTT
CAWSVSSGNTIYF
>TRBD1|.|TRBV5-1|TRBJ2-7
TGCGCCAGCAGCCCTATGACAGGGGGCATGGACGAGCAGTACTTC
CASSPMTGGMDEQYF
>TRBD1|once|TRBV4-1|TRBJ1-5
TGCGCCAGCAGCCACTCCGGGACAGGCCTCCGTTTTAGCAATCAGCCCCAGCATTTT
CASSHSGTGLRFSNQPQHF
>.|.|TRBV6-1|TRBJ2-7
TGTGCCAGCAGTCTCCTTGGGGGCCGGAACGAGCAGTACTTC
CASSLLGGRNEQYF
>.|once|TRBV29-1|TRBJ1-1
TGCAGCGTGGCAGGTGTTCTGAACACTGAAGCTTTCTTT
CSVAGVLNTEAFF
>.|.|TRBV12-2|TRBJ2-7
TGTGCAAGTCGCTTAGATCCAGGGACACGCTCGAGGGGCGAGCAGTACTTC
CASRLDPGTRSRGEQYF
>TRBD2|.|TRBV28|TRBJ2-2
TGTGCCAGCAGCCTGGGGAGCGGGAGGGTCCCCGGGGAGCTGTTTTTT
CASSLGSGRVPGELFF
>TRBD2|.|TRBV28|TRBJ2-5
TGTGCCAGCAGTTTTTTAGGGCGGGAGGCTCAAGAGACCCAGTACTTC
CASSFLGREAQETQYF
>TRBD2|.|TRBV7-9|TRBJ2-5
TGTGCCAGCAGCTGGGGGGGAGAGACCCAGTACTTC
CASSWGGETQYF
>.|.|TRBV28|TRBJ1-6
TGTGCCAGCAGTTTATTCGGTGGGGATTCACCCCTCCACTTT
CASSLFGGDSPLHF
>TRBD2|.|TRBV6-4|TRBJ2-3
TGTGCCAGATCCAGGACTAGCGGCACAGATACGCAGTATTTT
CARSRTSGTDTQYF
>TRBD2|.|TRBV30|TRBJ2-1
TGTGCCTGGAGGGGCGGGAGCAGGAATGAGCAGTTCTTC
CAWRGGSRNEQFF
>TRBD2|.|TRBV5-1|TRBJ2-7
TGCGCCAGCAGCGGTACTAGCGGGGACTACGAGCAGTACTTC
CASSGTSGDYEQYF
>TRBD1|.|TRBV19|TRBJ2-2
TGTGCCAGTAGTATTAGGACAGGGCATACCGGGGAGCTGTTTTTT
CASSIRTGHTGELFF
>.|.|TRBV29-1|TRBJ1-2
TGCAGCGTTGAAGATCGTAAGCTTGGGGTCACGAACTATGGCTACACCTTC
CSVEDRKLGVTNYGYTF
>TRBD2|.|TRBV12-5|TRBJ2-1
TGTGCTAGTGGTTTGGGACAGACTAGCGGCGGTGAGCAGTTCTTC
CASGLGQTSGGEQFF
>.|.|TRBV11-3|TRBJ2-7
TGTGCCAGCAGCGCCGGGACCGGCTCCTACGAGCAGTACTTC
CASSAGTGSYEQYF
>.|once|TRBV5-1|TRBJ2-1
TGCGCCAGCAGCTTGAACCTTGACAATGAGCAGTTCTTC
CASSLNLDNEQFF
>TRBD2|.|TRBV6-5|TRBJ2-6
TGTGCCAGCAGTTCCCGGGGGGTTGGGGCCAACGTCCTGACTTTC
CASSSRGVGANVLTF
>TRBD1|.|TRBV2|TRBJ1-6
TGTGCCAGCAGTCCAAGGACAGGCCTAATCTATAATTCACCCCTCCACTTT
CASSPRTGLIYNSPLHF
>TRBD1|.|TRBV11-2|TRBJ2-7
TGTGCCAGCAGCTCGAACAGGGGGCTAGGGGAGCAGTACTTC
CASSSNRGLGEQYF
>.|.|TRBV6-5|TRBJ2-7
TGTGCCAGCAGTGGGCTACAGGATCCGGAGGGCGAGCAGTACTTC
CASSGLQDPEGEQYF
>TRBD2|.|TRBV7-2|TRBJ2-7
TGTGCCAGCAGCCCTAGCGGGACCCGCTCCTACGAGCAGTACTTC
CASSPSGTRSYEQYF
>.|.|TRBV6-5|TRBJ1-1
TGTGCCAGCAGTTACGGTACGGGGGTCACTGAAGCTTTCTTT
CASSYGTGVTEAFF
>.|.|TRBV28|TRBJ2-7
TGTGCCAGCCTCTCGGGGACCACCTACGAGCAGTACTTC
CASLSGTTYEQYF